The 17 T cell receptor beta chains in this list originate from one sample, sequenced in a study of Ad26.COV2.S vaccination and SARS-CoV-2 variants. Treatment described: about 20 received Ad26.COV2.S at low or high dose, single or two shots; 5 received placebo; per-sample allocation not given. Sampling was done on day 63 after the first vaccine or placebo injection. Sequencing was performed with immunoSEQ multiplex PCR; in TCRdb, only in-frame clones are kept and a portion is missing. This table has 300,000 to 500,000 clones, roughly nine tenths appearing once. The starting material was peripheral blood, obtained in a trial of Ad26.COV2.S vaccine versus placebo. The source of these receptors is a person between 18 and 65 years old who received the Ad26.COV2.S COVID-19 vaccine or a placebo.

The genes are TRBV4-3 and TRBJ2-2, with 11 bases that match TRBD2. The CDR3 length is 17 residues. Trimming took 0 bases from V and 3 from J; bases not matched to a gene: 3. Germline V CDR1 and CDR2: LGHNA, YSLEER. CDR3 protein: CASSQDPSGGYTGELFF. CDR3 coding DNA: TGCGCCAGCAGCCAAGATCCTAGCGGGGGGTACACCGGGGAGCTGTTTTTT.

This rearrangement joins TRBV7-2 to TRBJ2-3; D uncertain. Germline assignment: CDR1 SGHTA and CDR2 FQGNSA. This CDR3 spans 12 amino acids. V lost 5 bases and J 8 bases, leaving 11 bases between the germline ends. CDR3 loop: CASSPRLGTQYF. DNA of the CDR3: TGTGCCAGCAGCCCACGCCTTGGTACGCAGTATTTT.

The chain uses TRBV30 and TRBJ1-1, with 8 bases lining up with TRBD1. CDR3 size: 13 residues. Trimming removed 5 bases from V and 4 bases from J; junction bases left unmatched: 6. In germline, CDR1 is GTSNPN, CDR2 SVGIG (reference sequence). The CDR3 loop is CAWATGGFTEAFF. Written as DNA, the CDR3 is TGTGCCTGGGCCACAGGGGGATTCACTGAAGCTTTCTTT.

The V gene is TRBV6-6, the J gene TRBJ2-7, with TRBD1 matching 10 bases. V lost 7 bases to trimming and J lost 3 bases; unmatched junction nucleotides: 15. The V gene's germline CDR1 is MNHNY and CDR2 SVGAGI (reference sequence). This CDR3 is built from 17 residues. CDR3: CASTRPGTGESRYEQYF. CDR3 DNA sequence: TGTGCCAGCACTCGCCCCGGGACAGGGGAGTCCCGCTACGAGCAGTACTTC.

The chain recombines TRBV29-1 with TRBJ2-5; D ambiguous. The germline V and J ends were trimmed by 6 bases and 2 bases, with 13 bases remaining between them. Germline V gene data show CDR1 as SQVTM and CDR2 as ANQGSEA. The CDR3 extends over 13 amino acids. CDR3 in DNA: TGCAGCGTCGATCTTGGGCGTCAAGAGACCCAGTACTTC. As protein: CSVDLGRQETQYF. The complete variable domain, with remaining parts taken from reference TRBV29-1 and TRBJ2-5, reads SAVISQKPSRDICQRGTSLTIQCQVDSQVTMMFWYRQQPGQSLTLIATANQGSEATYESGFVIDKFPISRPNLTFSTLTVSNMSPEDSSIYLCSVDLGRQETQYFGPGTRLLVL.

In its sample, this clone was seen once. The chain recombines TRBV18 with TRBJ2-5; D is perhaps TRBD2 (7 bases). CDR3 size: 15 residues. Trimming removed 1 base from V and 4 bases from J, with 13 bases in between. Germline-derived CDR1 and CDR2 are KGHSH and LQKENI. The CDR3 here is CASSPLEGGGETQYF. Here the CDR3 DNA reads TGTGCCAGCTCACCACTCGAGGGAGGGGGAGAGACCCAGTACTTC.

CDR3 residues: CASSSGGGQAIEKLFF. Here the CDR3 DNA reads TGTGCCAGCAGCTCAGGCGGGGGGCAGGCGATTGAAAAACTGTTTTTT. The chain links TRBV7-2 to TRBJ1-4, with D perhaps matching TRBD1 (6 bases). The CDR3 totals 16 residues. Germline assignment: CDR1 SGHTA and CDR2 FQGNSA. Trimming took off 4 bases at V and 7 bases at J, with 19 bases between the two ends.

The V gene is TRBV6-1, the J gene TRBJ2-4, with TRBD2 matching 9 bases. CDR1 is MNHNS and CDR2 is SASEGT in the germline V gene. V was pared by 1 base and J by 2 bases, with 9 bases of the junction left unmatched. The CDR3 runs 18 residues. This CDR3 is CASSEGGGALVTKNIQYF. In nucleotides, the CDR3 is TGTGCCAGCAGTGAAGGCGGGGGGGCCTTGGTGACCAAAAACATTCAGTACTTC.

CDR3 loop: CASSERRLSYNEQFF. In nucleotides, the CDR3 is TGTGCCAGTAGTGAGCGGAGACTCTCCTACAATGAGCAGTTCTTC. V and J are TRBV19 and TRBJ2-1, with D perhaps TRBD2 (5 bases). Germline CDR1 LNHDA, CDR2 SQIVND (reference sequence). The CDR3 runs to 15 residues. V was pared by 5 bases and J by 0 bases, with 11 bases between.

V usage is TRBV11-1 and J usage is TRBJ2-7; either TRBD1 or TRBD2 may fit D (5 bases each). V dropped 1 base and J dropped 7 bases, with 14 bases sitting between them. CDR1 and CDR2 (germline): SGHAT, FQDESV (reference sequence). The CDR3 contains 14 residues. The chain's CDR3 is CASSLGDAGREQYF. The DNA for the CDR3 is TGTGCCAGCAGCTTAGGGGACGCAGGACGGGAGCAGTACTTC.

This chain connects TRBV15 to TRBJ2-2, with D perhaps being TRBD1 or TRBD2 (5 bases each). Germline CDR1 and CDR2: LNHNV and YYDKDF (reference sequence). V lost 1 base, J lost 6 bases, and 9 bases lay in between. This CDR3 is 14 amino acids long. In nucleotides, the CDR3 is TGTGCCACCAGCAGAGGTGGGACCCCCGGGGAGCTGTTTTTT. This gives the protein CATSRGGTPGELFF.

The chain couples TRBV19 to TRBJ2-6, with D hard to call. Germline V gene lookup returns CDR1 LNHDA and CDR2 SQIVND (reference sequence). This CDR3 contains 18 residues. Trimming left V 1 base short and J 0 bases short, with 13 bases between. DNA for the CDR3: TGTGCCAGTAGTATAGGCCTCATTAGGGCCTCTGGGGCCAACGTCCTGACTTTC. Translated, it gives CASSIGLIRASGANVLTF.

With regard to this clone: Additional DNA sequences in this sample encode the identical CDR3. This chain links TRBV18 with TRBJ2-6; TRBD2 is a possible D gene (5 bases). V dropped 6 bases and J dropped 0 bases, with 9 bases sitting between them. CDR3 length equals 15 residues. Germline V lookup: CDR1 KGHSH, CDR2 LQKENI. The DNA of the CDR3 is TGTGCCAGCTCCCCGAGGGACTCTGGGGCCAACGTCCTGACTTTC. Translation: CASSPRDSGANVLTF. Using reference TRBV18 and TRBJ2-6 for the parts outside the CDR3, the full variable domain is NAGVMQNPRHLVRRRGQEARLRCSPMKGHSHVYWYRQLPEEGLKFMVYLQKENIIDESGMPKERFSAEFPKEGPSILRIQQVVRGDSAAYFCASSPRDSGANVLTFGAGSRLTVL.

The CDR3 loop reads CASSQDQSEGNEQFF. The CDR3 bases are TGCGCCAGCAGCCAAGATCAGTCGGAGGGTAATGAGCAGTTCTTC. V usage is TRBV4-3 and J usage is TRBJ2-1, with D perhaps TRBD2 (6 bases). The germline CDR1 and CDR2 sequences are LGHNA and YSLEER. Trimming removed 0 bases from V and 7 bases from J, with 13 bases in between. This CDR3 has 15 amino acids.

The J gene is TRBJ1-1, the V gene TRBV27; 8 bases line up with TRBD1. Trimming removed 4 bases from V and 4 bases from J; junction bases left unmatched: 5. The CDR3 has 14 amino acids. Germline assignment: CDR1 MNHEY and CDR2 SMNVEV (reference sequence). In DNA form, the CDR3 reads TGTGCCAGCAGTTCCCCGCAGGGGGCCACTGAAGCTTTCTTT. Encoded protein: CASSSPQGATEAFF.

This chain connects TRBV3-1 (or the pseudogene TRBV3-2) to TRBJ2-5; the D gene could be TRBD1 or TRBD2 (6 bases each). Trimming pared 4 bases from V and 3 bases from J, leaving 15 bases between. The CDR3 loop spans 15 amino acids. Germline V lookup: CDR1 LGHDT, CDR2 YNNKEL (reference sequence). DNA of the CDR3: TGTGCCAGCAGCCTCGGTGGGGGGCTTAAAGAGACCCAGTACTTC. This codes for CASSLGGGLKETQYF.

This sequence joins TRBV5-1 and TRBJ2-3, with TRBD2 matching 11 bases. Germline CDR1 reads SGHRS; CDR2 reads YFSETQ. The V gene end was trimmed by 2 bases and the J gene end by 7 bases; junction bases not matched to a gene: 9. This CDR3 has 16 residues. The CDR3 is CASSLLAGAIRYTQYF. CDR3 bases: TGCGCCAGCAGCTTACTAGCGGGGGCCATCCGATATACGCAGTATTTT.